The 10 T cell receptor beta chains listed next were all sequenced from one sample in a study of OX40 agonist ivuxolimab in advanced cancers. Data came from immunoSEQ multiplex PCR; TCRdb stores just in-frame clones and leaves some out. The sample has about 86,000 clones, roughly 89% seen once; the top ten hold roughly 8.7%. Sequences were derived from CD4+ or CD8+ T cells sorted from blood, sampled in a trial of the OX40 agonist ivuxolimab. Every receptor here comes from an adult with an advanced solid tumor such as melanoma, head and neck, liver or kidney cancer.

This clone occurred once. The V gene is TRBV7-8, the J gene TRBJ1-4; 7 bases map to TRBD1. Germline values: CDR1 SGHVS, CDR2 FQNEAQ. V shed 5 bases and J 11 bases; nucleotides not matched to a gene: 8. The length of the CDR3 is 13 residues. CDR3: CASSVSGQLKLFF. In nucleotides, the CDR3 is TGTGCCAGCAGCGTATCGGGACAGTTGAAACTGTTTTTT.

The V gene is TRBV11-3, the J gene TRBJ2-1; D gene ambiguous. V was cut by 0 bases and J by 7 bases, with 13 bases left in between. Germline CDR1 SGHNT, CDR2 YENEEA. This CDR3 comprises 15 residues. CDR3 in DNA: TGTGCCAGCAGCTTAGATCTTGACCTTCCTAATGAGCAGTTCTTC. Translation gives CASSLDLDLPNEQFF.

The chain combines TRBV7-3 with TRBJ2-1; 11 bases map to TRBD2. The CDR3 is 16 amino acids. V shed 1 base, J shed 1 base, and the junction held 0 bases outside the gene matches. Per the germline V gene, CDR1 is SGHTA and CDR2 is FQGTGA. DNA of the CDR3: TGTGCCAGCAGCTTAATAGCGGGAGGGTCCTACAATGAGCAGTTCTTC. This sequence encodes CASSLIAGGSYNEQFF.

This clone has a single count. The chain has TRBV30 and TRBJ2-6, with D maybe TRBD1 (7 bases). Germline loops: CDR1 GTSNPN, CDR2 SVGIG (reference sequence). V lost 4 bases and J lost 0, with 10 bases in between. This CDR3 spans 15 amino acids. DNA for the CDR3: TGTGCCTGGACAGGGGGGTTCTCTGGGGCCAACGTCCTGACTTTC. Its translation: CAWTGGFSGANVLTF.

Comment on this clone: Other DNA sequences in the sample encode the same CDR3. This rearrangement joins TRBV7-8 to TRBJ1-5; no clear D. This CDR3 comprises 14 residues. The V end was cut by 2 bases, the J end by 1 base, with 6 bases between. Germline CDR1 SGHVS, CDR2 FQNEAQ. CDR3 loop: CASSLRESNQPQHF. The CDR3 coding sequence is TGTGCCAGCAGCTTAAGAGAGAGCAATCAGCCCCAGCATTTT.

The chain is built from TRBV27 and TRBJ2-1, with D possibly matching TRBD2 (5 bases). CDR3 size: 12 residues. V was shortened by 5 bases and J by 6 bases, with 8 bases between the two germline ends. CDR1 MNHEY and CDR2 SMNVEV come from the germline V gene (reference sequence). CDR3: CASSGLFNEQFF. CDR3 coding DNA: TGTGCCAGCAGTGGACTCTTCAATGAGCAGTTCTTC.

The chain links TRBV5-4 to TRBJ2-1; D gene ambiguous. V gave up 2 bases and J gave up 5 bases, with 5 bases separating them. This CDR3 has 12 amino acids. Germline values: CDR1 SGHNT, CDR2 YYREEE (reference sequence). In DNA form, the CDR3 reads TGTGCCAGCAGCTTAGGTGACAATGAGCAGTTCTTC. Residues: CASSLGDNEQFF.

This chain connects TRBV19 to TRBJ2-6; 9 bases are shared with TRBD1. The ends lost 5 bases at V and 0 bases at J; junction bases unmatched: 2. This CDR3 contains 16 residues. Germline lookup yields CDR1 LNHDA and CDR2 SQIVND (reference sequence). This chain's CDR3 is CASSWDRASGANVLTF. As DNA, the CDR3 is TGTGCCAGTAGTTGGGACAGGGCCTCTGGGGCCAACGTCCTGACTTTC.

J is TRBJ2-7 and V is TRBV7-3; either TRBD1 or TRBD2 may supply D (6 bases each). Germline V CDR1 and CDR2: SGHTA, FQGTGA. The CDR3 contains 16 residues. V lost 2 bases, J lost 0 bases, and 14 bases lay in between. The CDR3 protein is CASSLYGGPSSYEQYF. Here the CDR3 DNA reads TGTGCCAGCAGCTTATACGGGGGCCCGAGCTCCTACGAGCAGTACTTC.

V gene TRBV9 combines with J gene TRBJ2-1, with D maybe TRBD2 (5 bases). Germline V lookup: CDR1 SGDLS, CDR2 YYNGEE. V lost 3 bases to trimming and J lost 3 bases, with 16 bases between them. The CDR3 is made up of 16 amino acids. CDR3 sequence: CASSDASGNGYNEQFF. CDR3 coding DNA: TGTGCCAGCAGCGATGCGAGCGGCAACGGCTACAATGAGCAGTTCTTC. The entire variable domain, with the rest obtained from reference TRBV9 and TRBJ2-1, is as follows: DSGVTQTPKHLITATGQRVTLRCSPRSGDLSVYWYQQSLDQGLQFLIQYYNGEERAKGNILERFSAQQFPDLHSELNLSSLELGDSALYFCASSDASGNGYNEQFFGPGTRLTVL.